What follows are 30 T cell receptor beta chains derived from one specimen sequenced in a study of T cells in Graves' hyperthyroidism and ophthalmopathy. RNA transcripts gave rise to amplified TCR beta CDR3 regions. The TCR CDR3 first-round RT-PCR relied on the HTBI primer set. TCRdb used MiXCR to reprocess the multiplex PCR reads, holding one entry per CDR3 protein. Of roughly 600,000 distinct CDR3 sequences detected, more than 12% appear once; the ten largest clones hold under 15%. Specimen: blood. These TCRs come from a woman aged 45-59 years with Graves' ophthalmopathy.

Concerning this clonotype itself: Only one base separates this from a far larger clonotype, so it likely reflects a read error. The V gene is TRBV7-9, the J gene TRBJ1-6; D remains ambiguous. Germline assignment: CDR1 SEHNR and CDR2 FQNEAQ (reference sequence). This CDR3 spans 12 amino acids. The V end lost 1 base, the J end lost 8 bases, and 3 bases lay between the germline ends. The CDR3 bases are TGTGCCAGCAGCTTAGGGTATTCACCCCTCCACTTT. Amino acid sequence: CASSLGYSPLHF. Full variable domain (outside the CDR3, taken from reference TRBV7-9 and TRBJ1-6): DTGVSQNPRHKITKRGQNVTFRCDPISEHNRLYWYRQTLGQGPEFLTYFQNEAQLEKSRLLSDRFSAERPKGSFSTLEIQRTEQGDSAMYLCASSLGYSPLHFGNGTRLTVT.

Ten or more counts support this clonotype. The chain links TRBV7-2 to TRBJ2-3, with unresolved D. Between the trimmed V and J ends, which lost 1 base and 0 bases, there was a span of 8 bases. The CDR3 loop spans 15 amino acids. CDR1 and CDR2 (germline): SGHTA, FQGNSA. DNA of the CDR3: TGTGCCAGCAGCTTAGGCGGAGCTAGCACAGATACGCAGTATTTT. Translated: CASSLGGASTDTQYF. Drawing the rest from reference TRBV7-2 and TRBJ2-3, the complete variable domain is GAGVSQSPSNKVTEKGKDVELRCDPISGHTALYWYRQSLGQGLEFLIYFQGNSAPDKSGLPSDRFSAERTGGSVSTLTIQRTQQEDSAVYLCASSLGGASTDTQYFGPGTRLTVL.

This clonotype was counted at least ten times. The gene calls are TRBV28 and TRBJ1-1; D not resolved. Germline-derived CDR1 and CDR2 are MDHEN and SYDVKM. This CDR3 comprises 12 residues. V dropped 1 base and J dropped 7 bases, with 7 bases sitting between them. The CDR3 DNA reads as TGTGCCAGCAGTTTATTCGGCTATGAAGCTTTCTTT. It yields the protein CASSLFGYEAFF.

The chain couples TRBV24-1 to TRBJ1-1; D remains unclear. The CDR3 covers 13 residues. The germline gives CDR1 KGHDR, CDR2 SFDVKD. V dropped 10 bases and J dropped 2 bases, with 13 bases sitting between them. CDR3 sequence: CATCAAVNTEAFF. The CDR3 nucleotides are TGTGCCACTTGTGCGGCAGTTAACACTGAAGCTTTCTTT.

This clonotype was picked up many times. The chain links TRBV27 to TRBJ2-1; D gene unclear. CDR1 is MNHEY, CDR2 SMNVEV, per germline (reference sequence). Deletions cut 2 bases from V and 6 bases from J, with 5 bases between. CDR3 length equals 12 residues. The CDR3 spells CASSLMGNEQFF. In nucleotides, the CDR3 is TGTGCCAGCAGTTTAATGGGCAATGAGCAGTTCTTC.

This chain joins TRBV24-1 and TRBJ1-5; 8 bases fit TRBD1. Losses at the gene ends were 6 bases for V and 4 bases for J; bases not matched to a gene: 4. There are 14 residues in the CDR3. CDR1 KGHDR and CDR2 SFDVKD come from the germline V gene. CDR3 residues: CATSIQGDNQPQHF. The CDR3, as DNA: TGTGCCACCAGTATACAGGGGGATAATCAGCCCCAGCATTTT.

The V gene is TRBV2, the J gene TRBJ1-1; D may be TRBD1 (6 bases). The CDR3 extends over 14 amino acids. Germline CDR1 reads SNHLY; CDR2 reads FYNNEI. V lost 6 bases to trimming and J lost 4 bases, with 15 bases between them. CDR3 in amino acids: CASSLMQGRTEAFF. In DNA, the CDR3 is TGTGCCAGCAGCCTTATGCAGGGGCGCACTGAAGCTTTCTTT.

This clonotype was detected ten times or more. This chain links TRBV20-1 with TRBJ2-1; 13 bases map to TRBD2. V dropped 1 base and J dropped 6; count of bases not matched to a gene: 3. Looked up from germline, CDR1 is DFQATT and CDR2 is SNEGSKA (reference sequence). The CDR3 spans 15 residues. The CDR3 DNA reads as TGCAGTGCTAGAGTATGGACTAGCGGGAGCAATGAGCAGTTCTTC. This gives the protein CSARVWTSGSNEQFF.

V and J are TRBV24-1 and TRBJ2-1, with a possible D match to TRBD2 (6 bases). The CDR3 has 16 amino acids. With 2 bases removed from V and 2 bases from J, the gap between germline ends came to 12 bases. CDR1 is KGHDR and CDR2 is SFDVKD in the germline V gene. The CDR3 loop reads CATSDWAGSTYNEQFF. The CDR3 bases are TGTGCCACCAGTGATTGGGCGGGGAGTACCTACAATGAGCAGTTCTTC.

J is TRBJ2-5 and V is TRBV28; 11 nucleotides match TRBD2. With 7 bases clipped from V and 11 bases from J, the junction kept 15 bases outside the gene matches. Germline V gives CDR1 MDHEN, CDR2 SYDVKM. The CDR3 covers 15 residues. The CDR3 nucleotides read TGTGCCAGCATCTTCCGGGGGGGTAGCGGGAGGGTTCAGTACTTC. This codes for CASIFRGGSGRVQYF.

This clonotype was seen repeatedly, ten times or more. The chain is built from TRBV24-1 and TRBJ2-2, with no clear D. The germline V gene encodes CDR1 KGHDR and CDR2 SFDVKD. The CDR3 spans 12 residues. Trimming pared 8 bases from V and 6 bases from J, leaving 9 bases between. This CDR3 is CATKGRAGELFF. The CDR3 nucleotides are TGTGCCACCAAAGGCCGCGCCGGGGAGCTGTTTTTT.

The sample holds many counts of this clonotype. The rearrangement links TRBV10-3 to TRBJ2-2; 9 bases align to TRBD1. This CDR3 spans 15 amino acids. V was pared by 6 bases and J by 4 bases, with 6 bases of the junction left unmatched. Germline V gives CDR1 ENHRY, CDR2 SYGVKD. The CDR3, as DNA: TGTGCCATCAGGGACCGGGACAGGGTCACCGGGGAGCTGTTTTTT. It specifies CAIRDRDRVTGELFF.

This clonotype came up many times. The chain combines TRBV18 with TRBJ1-1; D might be TRBD1 (5 bases). V was trimmed by 2 bases and J by 1 base, leaving 5 bases between them. Germline values: CDR1 KGHSH, CDR2 LQKENI. This CDR3 region has 13 residues. Written as DNA, the CDR3 is TGTGCCAGCTCACCAACAGGGAACACTGAAGCTTTCTTT. This translates into CASSPTGNTEAFF.

This clonotype was seen many times. The rearrangement uses TRBV3-1 and TRBJ1-5; no reliable D call. CDR3 size: 14 residues. Per the germline V gene, CDR1 is LGHDT and CDR2 is YNNKEL (reference sequence). Trimming took 4 bases from V and 4 from J, leaving 11 bases between them. The CDR3 DNA follows: TGTGCCAGCAGCCCCGGCGGAGGGAATCAGCCCCAGCATTTT. This encodes CASSPGGGNQPQHF. The full variable domain, in which reference TRBV3-1 and TRBJ1-5 provide the parts outside the CDR3, is DTAVSQTPKYLVTQMGNDKSIKCEQNLGHDTMYWYKQDSKKFLKIMFSYNNKELIINETVPNRFSPKSPDKAHLNLHINSLELGDSAVYFCASSPGGGNQPQHFGDGTRLSIL.

This clonotype was counted ten times or more. CDR3 coding DNA: TGTGCCAGCAGCACCGGACAGGCCCTCGAGCAGTACTTC. Amino acids: CASSTGQALEQYF. The chain has TRBV5-6 and TRBJ2-7; 7 bases fit TRBD1. Germline lookup yields CDR1 SGHDT and CDR2 YYEEEE. V was clipped by 4 bases and J by 6 bases; unmatched bases: 7. This CDR3 region has 13 residues.

This clonotype was found many times. V and J are TRBV6-1 and TRBJ1-1, with D maybe TRBD1 (5 bases). There are 14 residues in the CDR3. Germline V gives CDR1 MNHNS, CDR2 SASEGT. The V gene lost 6 bases and the J gene lost 0 bases, with 11 bases spanning the gap. This CDR3 reads CASRTGTLNTEAFF. The CDR3 DNA reads TGTGCCAGCAGGACCGGGACCTTGAACACTGAAGCTTTCTTT.

This clonotype was seen at least ten times. The gene calls are TRBV2 and TRBJ1-2; D is possibly TRBD1 (5 bases). CDR1 SNHLY and CDR2 FYNNEI come from the germline V gene. CDR3 size: 14 residues. The germline V and J ends were trimmed by 4 bases and 0 bases, with 9 bases remaining between them. The CDR3 DNA reads TGTGCCAGCAGTGGGGGCGGGACTAACTATGGCTACACCTTC. Translating it yields CASSGGGTNYGYTF.

On this clonotype: The germline gene is not matched at one end of the junction; a read error may be the cause. The rearrangement joins TRBV27 to TRBJ1-5, with TRBD1 identical over 7 bases. The CDR3 consists of 14 residues. Per the germline V gene, CDR1 is MNHEY and CDR2 is SMNVEV (reference sequence). The chain's CDR3 is CASSFGTENRPQHF. The CDR3, as DNA: TGTGCCAGCAGTTTTGGGACAGAGAATCGGCCCCAGCATTTT.

This clonotype showed up many times. This rearrangement joins TRBV5-8 to TRBJ2-7; TRBD2 aligns across 7 bases. The CDR3 runs 17 residues. Germline-derived CDR1 and CDR2 are SGHTS and YDEGEE. V was pared by 2 bases and J by 0 bases, with 11 bases of the junction left unmatched. The CDR3 sequence is CASSFGAGPVSSYEQYF. In nucleotides, the CDR3 is TGTGCCAGCAGCTTTGGAGCGGGACCCGTTTCCTCCTACGAGCAGTACTTC.

This clonotype has ten or more counts. V is TRBV27 and J is TRBJ2-1; 13 bases align to TRBD2. CDR3 length equals 18 residues. Germline V gene sequence: CDR1 MNHEY, CDR2 SMNVEV (reference sequence). Trimming took 5 bases from V and 0 from J; bases not matched to a gene: 7. DNA for the CDR3: TGTGCCAGCAGTCCCCGACTAGCGGGAGGAATCTCCTACAATGAGCAGTTCTTC. This codes for CASSPRLAGGISYNEQFF.

The J gene is TRBJ1-1, the V gene TRBV28; D not certain. Trimming stripped 0 bases from V and 10 bases from J, with 6 bases between. Germline V gives CDR1 MDHEN, CDR2 SYDVKM. The CDR3 length is 11 residues. The DNA of the CDR3 is TGTGCCAGCAGTTTATGGACGGGAGCTTTCTTT. It specifies CASSLWTGAFF. The full variable domain, with the rest looked up from reference TRBV28 and TRBJ1-1, is DVKVTQSSRYLVKRTGEKVFLECVQDMDHENMFWYRQDPGLGLRLIYFSYDVKMKEKGDIPEGYSVSREKKERFSLILESASTNQTSMYLCASSLWTGAFFGQGTRLTVV.

Ten or more counts support this clonotype. The chain links TRBV7-9 to TRBJ2-4; D is unresolved. The V end lost 8 bases, the J end lost 9 bases, and 17 bases lay between the germline ends. The germline V gene has CDR1 SEHNR and CDR2 FQNEAQ (reference sequence). The CDR3 spans 13 residues. The DNA of the CDR3 is TGTGCCAGCTCAGCCAGCTACTTTAGCATTCAGTACTTC. It yields the protein CASSASYFSIQYF.

This clonotype was seen at least ten times. CDR3 loop: CASSYRPSSSYNEQFF. CDR3 DNA: TGTGCCAGCAGCTACCGGCCGTCAAGCTCCTACAATGAGCAGTTCTTC. The gene calls are TRBV11-2 and TRBJ2-1; D uncertain. V was pared by 4 bases and J by 0 bases, with 13 bases between. The CDR3 sequence is 16 residues long. Germline CDR1 reads SGHAT; CDR2 reads FQNNGV.

A note on this clonotype: A much bigger clone sits one base away, suggesting this may be a read error. The V call is TRBV5-6, the J call TRBJ2-4; D gene ambiguous. V was cut by 2 bases and J by 5 bases, with 2 bases left in between. The CDR3 runs 11 residues. CDR1 is SGHDT and CDR2 is YYEEEE in the germline V gene. The CDR3 sequence: CASSLQNIQYF. CDR3 bases: TGTGCCAGCAGCTTACAAAACATTCAGTACTTC.

This clonotype was counted many times. The CDR3 DNA reads as TGTGCCTGGAGTGTACTAGGGGGTAGCACAGATACGCAGTATTTT. Its translation: CAWSVLGGSTDTQYF. This chain connects TRBV30 to TRBJ2-3, with TRBD1 as a possible D gene (6 bases). Trimming pared 0 bases from V and 0 bases from J, leaving 10 bases between. Germline V CDR1 and CDR2: GTSNPN, SVGIG (reference sequence). The CDR3 runs 15 residues.

The V gene is TRBV27, the J gene TRBJ2-7; D is unclear. V was pared by 6 bases and J by 1 base, with 13 bases between. The CDR3 totals 14 residues. The V gene's germline CDR1 is MNHEY and CDR2 SMNVEV (reference sequence). The CDR3 DNA follows: TGTGCCAGCAGCGGTGGCAAGGGTTCCTACGAGCAGTACTTC. Translating gives CASSGGKGSYEQYF.

This clonotype appeared a few times. The gene calls are TRBV6-1 and TRBJ2-7; TRBD2 might be the D (7 bases). The length of the CDR3 is 16 residues. Germline-derived CDR1 and CDR2 are MNHNS and SASEGT. V was shortened by 8 bases and J by 2 bases, with 22 bases between the two germline ends. As DNA, the CDR3 is TGTGCCAGCGTCCAAGGGGGGGGGGAAAGCCCCTACGAGCAGTACTTC. Translating gives CASVQGGGESPYEQYF.

As to this clonotype: A much larger clone differs by one base, so this may be a read error. V is TRBV12-3 or TRBV12-4 and J is TRBJ2-5; 10 nucleotides agree with TRBD2. The CDR3 extends over 18 amino acids. V gave up 6 bases and J gave up 5 bases; unmatched junction bases: 18. The CDR3: CASRATSGPWGLFETQYF. The CDR3 coding sequence is TGTGCCAGCAGGGCGACTAGCGGGCCCTGGGGGTTATTTGAGACCCAGTACTTC.

There are a few counts of this clonotype. V is TRBV20-1 and J is TRBJ2-5, with D hard to call. V dropped 3 bases and J dropped 7 bases, with 6 bases sitting between them. Per the germline V gene, CDR1 is DFQATT and CDR2 is SNEGSKA (reference sequence). This CDR3 has 10 amino acids. CDR3 coding DNA: TGCAGTGCTAGTCCGAGGACCCAGTACTTC. Its translation is CSASPRTQYF.

This clonotype was recorded many times. The chain joins TRBV7-2 to TRBJ2-7; 9 bases line up with TRBD2. This CDR3 comprises 14 residues. The germline V gene has CDR1 SGHTA and CDR2 FQGNSA. V dropped 5 bases and J dropped 1; count of bases not matched to a gene: 3. This chain's CDR3 is CASSQAGGSYEQYF. The CDR3 nucleotides read TGTGCCAGCAGCCAAGCGGGAGGATCCTACGAGCAGTACTTC.